This T cell receptor (beta chain) emerged from a study of T cell repertoires in cytomegalovirus infection. Whole-study context: Matching HLA type, along with CMV infection, was indicated by public TCR beta signatures. Study-wide results and limits: Identification of carriers of CMV plus the relevant HLA was achieved through cumulative public TCR beta family frequency. HLA-C-restricted CMV clonotypes gave the most frequent clonotype in two of eight donors.

A word on this clonotype: Its antigen is not identified.

The CDR3 spans 14 residues. Trimming took off 1 base at V and 0 bases at J, with 7 bases between the two ends. The germline V gene has CDR1 SGHRS and CDR2 YFSETQ. MiXCR, applied by TCRdb to the reads, yields one record per CDR3 protein. Of 250,000 or so distinct CDR3 sequences in the sample, about 15% were seen once. The chain couples TRBV5-1 to TRBJ1-1; D is uncertain. The sequencing sample was made of CD8+ T cells from PBMCs. This TCR was recovered from a human donor in good health (CMV status not recorded). Some clones in this sample may be carry-over from other donors' samples. The CDR3 sequence is CASSLRRMNTEAFF. CDR3 bases: TGCGCCAGCAGCTTGAGGAGAATGAACACTGAAGCTTTCTTT.